This T cell receptor beta chain was observed in a study of T cells in Graves' hyperthyroidism and ophthalmopathy. The sample holds many counts of this clonotype. Its cognate antigen is unknown. Diagnoses were established using clinical symptoms, serum thyroxine and TRAb, thyroid ultrasound and orbital computed tomography. Fresh peripheral blood, less than 11 ml of it, supplied the PBMCs. The source material, RNA transcripts, was used to amplify TCR beta CDR3 regions. With the HTBI primer set, the TCR CDR3 went through a first round of RT-PCR. TCRdb reanalysed the multiplex PCR reads using MiXCR and keeps one entry per CDR3 protein. The sample contains approximately 200,000 distinct CDR3 sequences, about 16% of which appear only once. Broader study findings: The blood repertoire included most of the expanded thyroid clonotypes above 0.001.

Trimming removed 5 bases from V and 0 bases from J; junction bases left unmatched: 7. CDR3 size: 16 residues. The V gene's germline CDR1 is MNHNS and CDR2 SASEGT. This chain links TRBV6-1 with TRBJ1-2; 9 nucleotides match TRBD1. The source material was blood. The sequence was collected from a man aged 35-49 years with Graves' hyperthyroidism. The CDR3 protein is CASSPLRQGANYGYTF. CDR3 in DNA: TGTGCCAGCAGTCCTTTAAGACAGGGGGCTAACTATGGCTACACCTTC.